The source of this TCR beta chain is a study of control samples from healthy donors and cancer patients (dated by TCRdb to 2020 to 2021). Library method: the immunoSEQ multiplex PCR assay. TCRdb limited this immuneACCESS table to in-frame rearrangements with V and J called. A share of clones is missing; checked studies link under half to unresolved V genes, and the rest is unexplained. Present in this sample are some 120,000 clones, over 85% of which were seen just once. About 4% of the sample lies in the top ten. Remarks on this clone: Its antigen remains undetermined. No much larger clone is present one base from it, and per-base qualities are unavailable.

CDR1 and CDR2, per the germline V gene (reference sequence), are LNHDA and SQIVND. The junction shows trimming of 3 bases on V and 0 bases on J, plus 12 bases between the germline ends. The CDR3, cysteine through phenylalanine, is 15 amino acids long. The kept DNA is CDR3 alone, 45 bases in frame from the first base. The rearrangement joined TRBV19 to TRBJ2-7; the D call could be TRBD1 or TRBD2, with each sharing 5 bases. This TCR came from a man in his thirties or forties in good health. Source material: blood. The DNA sequence reads TGTGCCAGTAGTATGGGGACGTTTAGCTCCTACGAGCAGTACTTC. Protein translation: CASSMGTFSSYEQYF. The variable domain in full, with residues beyond the CDR3 obtained from the reference TRBV19 and TRBJ2-7 genes, is DGGITQSPKYLFRKEGQNVTLSCEQNLNHDAMYWYRQDPGQGLRLIYYSQIVNDFQKGDIAEGYSVSREKKESFPLTVTSAQKNPTAFYLCASSMGTFSSYEQYFGPGTRLTVT.